This TCR beta chain appears in the sequencing data of a study of shared clonotypes between healthy human individuals (dated by TCRdb to the early 2020s). For the wider study: The cohort comprised two women and a few men aged 18 to 49 years. For each donor, three plates each were used for CD4 naive and CD4 memory, two plates were used for CD8 naive, and one plate was used for CD8 memory. Blood TCR repertoires of a handful of healthy adults were deeply sequenced to estimate repertoire size and the extent of clonotype sharing between individuals. To increase sequencing depth and limit assay-specific biases, different laboratories used diverse techniques to prepare libraries and sequence TCR repertoires. Each donor's leukapheresis produced roughly between roughly 0.94 and 9.5 billion PBMCs. What the research found in general, with its limitations: Clonotypes shared by all four sorted-subset donors showed higher generation probabilities than non-shared clonotypes. Naive subsets generally had larger estimated clonotype richness than memory subsets. Across a few donors, roughly 5% of naive CD4, roughly 3.3% of naive CD8, around 2.1% of memory CD4, and approximately 0.4% of memory CD8 clonotypes were shared. Sampling was limited to blood, and TCR repertoires in tissue likely differ from TCR repertoires in blood. The small number of donors limited the genetic and exposure-history diversity represented. Incomplete sequencing was indicated by rarefaction of sorted-subset datasets, despite the large sequencing depth. Based on pairwise subsampling, the degree of clonotype sharing among donors was expected to be affected by sequencing depth.

TCR CDR3 regions were amplified from genomic DNA by multiplex PCR using the deep immunoSEQ assay. Extracted genomic DNA from each cell subset was spread evenly across all wells of several immunoSEQ 96-well plates, with each plate serving as a replicate. For sorted subsets, about 0.2 ug genomic DNA, equal to about 30,000 T cell genomes, was loaded into each replicate PCR. Purified libraries were measured with a Qubit 3.0 fluorometer, size-checked on a Bioanalyzer 2100, and measured again with the KAPA Library Quantification kit. Each immunoSEQ 96-well plate was sequenced on its own single-read 150-cycle Illumina NextSeq 550 flow cell. The authors' pipeline ran thus. Because the immunoSEQ output held only junctional sequences and lacked quality scores, the filtering could not match the filtering applied to full-length reads. To assign V/J genes and CDR3, sequences were annotated against IMGT germline references using PyIR, a Python wrapper for IgBLAST v1.9. Reads with weak V/J assignments (E-value above 1e-6), missing CDR3, stop codons, out-of-frame junctions, or ambiguous translated residues were removed. V3J clonotypes were defined as sequences sharing the same inferred V gene, J gene, and CDR3 amino acid sequence. Percentage overlap between repertoires was computed as shared unique clonotypes divided by the size of the smaller repertoire. RTK rarefaction, the Chao1 estimator, and Recon v2.1 estimates of unobserved clonotypes were used to assess repertoire richness. OLGA was used to compute generation probabilities for all TCRbeta clonotypes that the gDNA method yielded from a few donors. The source is immuneACCESS, and TCRdb retained only in-frame sequences with V and J called. Part of the clones is not carried over; for the studies checked, unresolved V genes explain less than half of this, and the remainder is unexplained. The V and J calls and clone size come from that table; D and trimming were worked out from the DNA. The sample contains millions of clones, more than 90% of them found a single time. The ten largest account for over 0.12% of the sample.

Germline trimming amounts to 4 bases on V and 1 base on J, with 5 as the count of junction bases outside the gene matches. The CDR3 numbers 16 residues from cysteine through phenylalanine. Only the CDR3 DNA stays, 48 bases, in frame from base 1. The germline V gene supplies CDR1 SGHDN and CDR2 FVKESK. The donors were healthy, HIV-negative adults with no recently reported acute infections or vaccinations. Every donor was a Caucasian adult living in Nashville, Tennessee, USA. CD4+ T cells were enriched by magnetic negative selection, after which naive cells were positively selected on CD45RA and the negative fraction was taken as the memory subset. Blood was collected by leukapheresis, and PBMCs were isolated by Ficoll-Histopaque density gradient centrifugation and then cryopreserved in liquid nitrogen vapor phase. Purity and quantity of every magnetically sorted T cell population were checked by analytical flow cytometry. Each sorted fraction had its genomic DNA isolated and then quantified by UV absorbance on a Nanodrop 2000c.

As for this clone: Its specific antigen is unknown. No much larger clonotype is one base removed from it; base qualities were not supplied.

The chain was built from TRBV14 and TRBJ1-3, with 9 central nucleotides matching TRBD1. The sample taken for sequencing was naive CD4+ T cells sorted from blood. The label giving this sample's cell subset or site can be read as: CD45RA+ positively selected. The receptor was isolated from a man aged 18 to 29 in good health. The CDR3 protein sequence reads: CASSRDRVESGNTIYF. Read as DNA, the sequence is TGTGCCAGCAGCCGGGACAGGGTAGAATCTGGAAACACCATATATTTT. Reference TRBV14 and TRBJ1-3 genes cover what lies past the CDR3, so the full variable domain is EAGVTQFPSHSVIEKGQTVTLRCDPISGHDNLYWYRRVMGKEIKFLLHFVKESKQDESGMPNNRFLAERTGGTYSTLKVQPAELEDSGVYFCASSRDRVESGNTIYFGEGSWLTVV.